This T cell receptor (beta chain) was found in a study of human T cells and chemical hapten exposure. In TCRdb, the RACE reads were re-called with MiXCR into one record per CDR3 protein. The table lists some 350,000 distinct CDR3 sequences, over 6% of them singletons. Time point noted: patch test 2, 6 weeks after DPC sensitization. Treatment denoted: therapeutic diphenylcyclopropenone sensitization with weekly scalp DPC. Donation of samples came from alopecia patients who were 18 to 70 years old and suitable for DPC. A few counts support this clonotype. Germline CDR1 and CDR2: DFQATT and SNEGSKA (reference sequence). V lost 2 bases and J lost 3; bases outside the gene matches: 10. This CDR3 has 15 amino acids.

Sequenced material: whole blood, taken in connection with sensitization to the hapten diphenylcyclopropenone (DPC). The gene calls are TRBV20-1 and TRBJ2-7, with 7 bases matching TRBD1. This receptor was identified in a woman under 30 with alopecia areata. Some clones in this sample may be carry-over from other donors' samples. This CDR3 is CSARNLGTAVYEQYF. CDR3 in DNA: TGCAGTGCTAGAAATCTCGGGACAGCAGTCTACGAGCAGTACTTC.